These T cell receptor beta chains were read from a single sample in a study of vaccination effects on CD4 cells after COVID-19. No antigen has been assigned to these receptors. Data came from immunoSEQ multiplex PCR; TCRdb stores just in-frame clones and leaves some out. Altogether about 23,000 clones are present, roughly two thirds being singletons, with the ten largest covering 5%. This sample comprised CD4+ T cells from PBMCs cultured with SARS-CoV-2 spike peptides, obtained before COVID-19 vaccination. The receptors were gathered from a human donor who received a COVID-19 vaccine. The CDR3 runs from the conserved cysteine through the conserved F or W. The order of the fields is J gene, clone size, V gene, D gene, CDR3 DNA, CDR3 protein. A D gene is named only where the DNA matches it firmly. Size is stated for part of the rows, as once, few or many counts, or as a class when the clone is expanded.

J: TRBJ1-2
size: .
V: TRBV5-8
D: .
DNA: TGTGCCAGCAGCTTGGACCCGAACTATGGCTACACCTTC
CDR3: CASSLDPNYGYTF

J: TRBJ2-3
size: .
V: TRBV3-1/TRBV3-2
D: .
DNA: TGTGCCAGCAGCCAGGGGCTAATCACAGATACGCAGTATTTT
CDR3: CASSQGLITDTQYF

J: TRBJ2-7
size: .
V: TRBV11-3
D: TRBD1
DNA: TGTGCCAGCAGCTTAGAGGGACAGTCCTACGAGCAGTACTTC
CDR3: CASSLEGQSYEQYF

J: TRBJ1-2
size: .
V: TRBV7-9
D: .
DNA: TGTGCCAGCAGCTTAAACATCCGAGGACAGTTCACAAAAAACTATGGCTACACCTTC
CDR3: CASSLNIRGQFTKNYGYTF

J: TRBJ1-5
size: .
V: TRBV21-1
D: .
DNA: TGTGCCAGCACCGGGACTGGTCAGCCCCAGCATTTT
CDR3: CASTGTGQPQHF

J: TRBJ1-2
size: .
V: TRBV2
D: .
DNA: TGTGCCAGCAGTGAAGCGCAGAGACAGAGCTATGGCTACACCTTC
CDR3: CASSEAQRQSYGYTF

J: TRBJ2-5
size: .
V: TRBV5-4
D: .
DNA: TGTGCCAGCAGCTTTCCAGGGAAGTCGGAGACCCAGTACTTC
CDR3: CASSFPGKSETQYF

J: TRBJ1-2
size: .
V: TRBV18
D: TRBD1
DNA: TGTGCCAGCTCACCACCGGGACAGGCGGAAGGCTACACCTTC
CDR3: CASSPPGQAEGYTF

J: TRBJ2-2
size: .
V: TRBV6-5
D: TRBD1
DNA: TGTGCCAGCAACCGGGACAGGGGGACCGGGGAGCTGTTTTTT
CDR3: CASNRDRGTGELFF

J: TRBJ2-6
size: .
V: TRBV4-2
D: .
DNA: TGTGCCAGCAGCCAAGAGACAGGCTCTGGGGCCAACGTCCTGACTTTC
CDR3: CASSQETGSGANVLTF

J: TRBJ2-1
size: .
V: TRBV6-1
D: .
DNA: TGTGCCAGCCGTGTGGGGGGGACACGCAGCTCCTACAATGAGCAGTTCTTC
CDR3: CASRVGGTRSSYNEQFF

J: TRBJ1-5
size: .
V: TRBV6-1
D: .
DNA: TGTGCCAGCAGTGAGGCGGGGGCTCGTCAGCCCCAGCATTTT
CDR3: CASSEAGARQPQHF

J: TRBJ1-3
size: few
V: TRBV7-6
D: .
DNA: TGTGCCAGCACCCCAAGCCCGGCACTCGGAAACACCATATATTTT
CDR3: CASTPSPALGNTIYF

J: TRBJ1-1
size: .
V: TRBV12-5
D: .
DNA: TGTGCTAGTGCTCTAGAGGAGGGTACTGAAGCTTTCTTT
CDR3: CASALEEGTEAFF

J: TRBJ1-1
size: .
V: TRBV30
D: .
DNA: TGTGCCTGGAGCGCTATAAGTCACACTGAAGCTTTCTTT
CDR3: CAWSAISHTEAFF

J: TRBJ1-2
size: .
V: TRBV4-1
D: .
DNA: TGCGCCAGCAGCCGACGAAATGATATGACAGCTAACTATGGCTACACCTTC
CDR3: CASSRRNDMTANYGYTF

J: TRBJ2-3
size: .
V: TRBV29-1
D: .
DNA: TGCAGCGTTTTACCGGGAGAAGATACGCAGTATTTT
CDR3: CSVLPGEDTQYF